This entry is about one T cell receptor beta chain. The entry originates in a study of Ad26.COV2.S vaccination and SARS-CoV-2 variants. Treatment of the sample: 19 received Ad26.COV2.S at low or high dose, single or two shots; roughly five received placebo; per-sample allocation not given. Day 63 after the first vaccine or placebo injection was the time point for sampling. Using immunoSEQ multiplex PCR, the repertoire was profiled, and TCRdb retains in-frame clones only, with some absent. The repertoire consists of a few hundred thousand clones, with 85% to 90% occurring once and the leading ten covering approximately 5.8%. The TCR was taken from a person aged 18-60 years who received the Ad26.COV2.S COVID-19 vaccine or a placebo. Sequences were derived from peripheral blood, sampled in a trial of Ad26.COV2.S vaccine versus placebo.

The CDR3 sequence is CASSQAAWAKPPNNEQFF. CDR3 bases: TGTGCCAGCAGCCAAGCTGCGTGGGCCAAGCCACCGAACAATGAGCAGTTCTTC. The genes are TRBV14 and TRBJ2-1, with D unresolved. Trimming stripped 1 base from V and 5 bases from J, with 21 bases between. Germline CDR1 is SGHDN and CDR2 is FVKESK. CDR3 size: 18 residues.